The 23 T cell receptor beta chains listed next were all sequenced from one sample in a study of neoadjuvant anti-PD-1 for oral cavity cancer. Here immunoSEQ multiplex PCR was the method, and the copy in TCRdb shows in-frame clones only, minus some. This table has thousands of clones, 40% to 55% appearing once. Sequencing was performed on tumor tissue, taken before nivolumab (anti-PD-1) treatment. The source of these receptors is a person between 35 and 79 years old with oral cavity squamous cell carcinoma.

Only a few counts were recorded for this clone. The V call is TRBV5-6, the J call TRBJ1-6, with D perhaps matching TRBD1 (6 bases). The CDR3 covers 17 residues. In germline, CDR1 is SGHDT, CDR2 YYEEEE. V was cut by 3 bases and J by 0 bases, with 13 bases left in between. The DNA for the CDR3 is TGTGCCAGCAGCTCGAGGGGGGGTAGCTCCTATAATTCACCCCTCCACTTT. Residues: CASSSRGGSSYNSPLHF.

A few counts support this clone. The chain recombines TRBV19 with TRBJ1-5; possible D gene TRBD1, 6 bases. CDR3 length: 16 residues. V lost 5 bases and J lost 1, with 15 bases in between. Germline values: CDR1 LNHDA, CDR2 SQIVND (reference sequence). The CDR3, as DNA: TGTGCCAGTAGTCGCCCGGGCAGGGGAAGCAATCAGCCCCAGCATTTT. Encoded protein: CASSRPGRGSNQPQHF.

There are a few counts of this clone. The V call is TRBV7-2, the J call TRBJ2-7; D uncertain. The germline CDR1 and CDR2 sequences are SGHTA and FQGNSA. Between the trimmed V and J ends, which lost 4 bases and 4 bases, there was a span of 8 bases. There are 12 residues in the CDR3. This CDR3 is CASSSVTYEQYF. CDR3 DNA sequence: TGTGCCAGCAGCTCGGTGACTTACGAGCAGTACTTC.

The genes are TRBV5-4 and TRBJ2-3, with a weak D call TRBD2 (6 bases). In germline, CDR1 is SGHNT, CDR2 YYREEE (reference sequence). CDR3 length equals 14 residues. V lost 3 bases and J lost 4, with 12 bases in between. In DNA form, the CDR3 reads TGTGCCAGCAGCTCCGGGGGTATCGCAGATACGCAGTATTTT. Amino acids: CASSSGGIADTQYF.

The CDR3 reads CASSLVGQNYGYTF. The CDR3 DNA reads TGTGCCAGCAGCTTAGTAGGGCAGAACTATGGCTACACCTTC. The chain joins TRBV7-2 to TRBJ1-2; D remains ambiguous. This CDR3 spans 14 amino acids. V lost 1 base and J lost 2, with 8 bases in between. The germline CDR1 and CDR2 sequences are SGHTA and FQGNSA.

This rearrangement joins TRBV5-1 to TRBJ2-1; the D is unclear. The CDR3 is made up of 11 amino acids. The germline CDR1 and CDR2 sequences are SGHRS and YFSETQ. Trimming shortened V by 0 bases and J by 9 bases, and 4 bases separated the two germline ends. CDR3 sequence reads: CASSLEGEQFF. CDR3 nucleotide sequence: TGCGCCAGCAGCTTGGAAGGTGAGCAGTTCTTC. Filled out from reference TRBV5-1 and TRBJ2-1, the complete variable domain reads KAGVTQTPRYLIKTRGQQVTLSCSPISGHRSVSWYQQTPGQGLQFLFEYFSETQRNKGNFPGRFSGRQFSNSRSEMNVSTLELGDSALYLCASSLEGEQFFGPGTRLTVL.

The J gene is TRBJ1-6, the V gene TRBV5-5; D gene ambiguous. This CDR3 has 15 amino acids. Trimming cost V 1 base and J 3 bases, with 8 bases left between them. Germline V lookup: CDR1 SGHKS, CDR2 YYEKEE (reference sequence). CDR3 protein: CASSLHGDYNSPLHF. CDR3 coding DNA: TGTGCCAGCAGCTTGCATGGGGACTATAATTCACCCCTCCACTTT.

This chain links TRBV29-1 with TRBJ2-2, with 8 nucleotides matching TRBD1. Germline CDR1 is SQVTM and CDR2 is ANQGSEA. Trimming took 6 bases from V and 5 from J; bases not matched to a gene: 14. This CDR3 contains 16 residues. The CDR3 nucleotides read TGCAGCGTCCTACCTTTGACAGGGGTAGGAACCGGGGAGCTGTTTTTT. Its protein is CSVLPLTGVGTGELFF.

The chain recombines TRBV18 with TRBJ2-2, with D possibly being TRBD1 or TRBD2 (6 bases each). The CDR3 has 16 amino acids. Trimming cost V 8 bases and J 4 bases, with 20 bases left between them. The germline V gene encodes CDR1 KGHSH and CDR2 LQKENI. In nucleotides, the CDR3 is TGTGCCAGCCCCTCACCCCAGGGGAGGTCCACCGGGGAGCTGTTTTTT. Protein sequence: CASPSPQGRSTGELFF.

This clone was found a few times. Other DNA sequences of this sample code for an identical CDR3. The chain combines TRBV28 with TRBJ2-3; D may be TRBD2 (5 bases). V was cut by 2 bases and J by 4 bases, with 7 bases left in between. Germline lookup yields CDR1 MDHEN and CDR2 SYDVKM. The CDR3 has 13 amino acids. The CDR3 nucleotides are TGTGCCAGCAGTTTAGGAGGCCCAGATACGCAGTATTTT. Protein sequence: CASSLGGPDTQYF.

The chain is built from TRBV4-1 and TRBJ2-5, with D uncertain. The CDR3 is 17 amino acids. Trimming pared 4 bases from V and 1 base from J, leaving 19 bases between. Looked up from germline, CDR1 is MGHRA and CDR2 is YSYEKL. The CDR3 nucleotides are TGCGCCAGCAGCCCCCTCCTCGGACGGCGCCCCCAAGAGACCCAGTACTTC. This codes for CASSPLLGRRPQETQYF.

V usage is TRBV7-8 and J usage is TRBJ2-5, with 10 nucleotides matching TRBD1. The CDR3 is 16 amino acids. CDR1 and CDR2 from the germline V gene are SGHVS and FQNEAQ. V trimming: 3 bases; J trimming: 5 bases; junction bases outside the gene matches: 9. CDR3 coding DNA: TGTGCCAGCAGCTTGCCCCAGACAGGGGGCTGGGAGACCCAGTACTTC. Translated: CASSLPQTGGWETQYF.

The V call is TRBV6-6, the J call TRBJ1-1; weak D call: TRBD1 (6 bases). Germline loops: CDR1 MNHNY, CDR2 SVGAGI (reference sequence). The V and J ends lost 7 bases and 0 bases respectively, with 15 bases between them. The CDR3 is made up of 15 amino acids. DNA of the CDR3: TGTGCCAGCAATCAGGGAGGGGGTATGAACACTGAAGCTTTCTTT. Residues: CASNQGGGMNTEAFF.

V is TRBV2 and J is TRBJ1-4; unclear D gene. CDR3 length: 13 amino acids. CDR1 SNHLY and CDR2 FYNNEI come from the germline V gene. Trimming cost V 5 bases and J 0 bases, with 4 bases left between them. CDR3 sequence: CASSRTTNEKLFF. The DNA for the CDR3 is TGTGCCAGCAGTCGTACAACTAATGAAAAACTGTTTTTT. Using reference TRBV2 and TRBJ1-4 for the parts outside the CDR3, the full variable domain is EPEVTQTPSHQVTQMGQEVILRCVPISNHLYFYWYRQILGQKVEFLVSFYNNEISEKSEIFDDQFSVERPDGSNFTLKIRSTKLEDSAMYFCASSRTTNEKLFFGSGTQLSVL.

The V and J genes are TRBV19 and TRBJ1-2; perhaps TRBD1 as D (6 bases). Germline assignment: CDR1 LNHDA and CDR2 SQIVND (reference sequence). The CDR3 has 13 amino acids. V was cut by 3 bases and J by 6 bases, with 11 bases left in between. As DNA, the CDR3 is TGTGCCAGTAGTATGGCGGGGGGCAATGGCTACACCTTC. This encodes CASSMAGGNGYTF.

Written as DNA, the CDR3 is TGCGCCAGCAGTGGAGGGGGGCAAGAGACCCAGTACTTC. Its translation: CASSGGGQETQYF. The gene calls are TRBV10-2 and TRBJ2-5; D may match TRBD1 or TRBD2 (6 bases each). V was cut by 4 bases and J by 2 bases, with 8 bases left in between. The CDR3 spans 13 residues. Germline V gene sequence: CDR1 WSHSY, CDR2 SAAADI.

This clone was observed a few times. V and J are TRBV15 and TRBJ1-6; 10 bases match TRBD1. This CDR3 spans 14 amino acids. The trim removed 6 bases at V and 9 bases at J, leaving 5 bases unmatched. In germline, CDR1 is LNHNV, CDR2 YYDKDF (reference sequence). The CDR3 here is CATSDRGRGSPLHF. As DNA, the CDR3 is TGTGCCACCAGTGACAGGGGGCGGGGTTCACCCCTCCACTTT.

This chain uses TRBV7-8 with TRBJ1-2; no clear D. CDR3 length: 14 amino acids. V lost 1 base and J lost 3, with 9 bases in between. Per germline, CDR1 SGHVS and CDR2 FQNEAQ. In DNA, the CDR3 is TGTGCCAGCAGCTTAGTTGCCGGGGACTATGGCTACACCTTC. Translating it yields CASSLVAGDYGYTF.

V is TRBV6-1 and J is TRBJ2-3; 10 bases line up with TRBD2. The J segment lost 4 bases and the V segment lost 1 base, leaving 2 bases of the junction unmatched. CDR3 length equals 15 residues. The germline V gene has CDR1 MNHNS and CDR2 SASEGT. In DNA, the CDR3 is TGTGCCAGCAGTGAAGTTAGCGGGGGGCCAGATACGCAGTATTTT. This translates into CASSEVSGGPDTQYF.

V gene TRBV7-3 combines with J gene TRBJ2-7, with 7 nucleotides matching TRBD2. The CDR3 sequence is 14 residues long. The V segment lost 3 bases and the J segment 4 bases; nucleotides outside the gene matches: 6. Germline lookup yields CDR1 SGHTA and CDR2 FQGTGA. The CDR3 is CASSFGTTLYEQYF. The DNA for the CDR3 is TGTGCCAGCAGCTTCGGGACTACCCTTTACGAGCAGTACTTC.

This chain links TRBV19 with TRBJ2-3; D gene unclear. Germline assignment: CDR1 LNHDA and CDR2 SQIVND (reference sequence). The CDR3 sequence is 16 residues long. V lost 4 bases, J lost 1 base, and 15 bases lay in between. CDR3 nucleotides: TGTGCCAGTAGTAGTACTGGGATAGGTGGCACAGATACGCAGTATTTT. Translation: CASSSTGIGGTDTQYF.

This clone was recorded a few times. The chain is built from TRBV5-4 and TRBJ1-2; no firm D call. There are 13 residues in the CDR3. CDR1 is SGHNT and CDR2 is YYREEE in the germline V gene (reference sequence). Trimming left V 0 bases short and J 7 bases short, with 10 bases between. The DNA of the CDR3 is TGTGCCAGCAGCTTGGAGCGGGTTTCTGGCTACACCTTC. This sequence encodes CASSLERVSGYTF.

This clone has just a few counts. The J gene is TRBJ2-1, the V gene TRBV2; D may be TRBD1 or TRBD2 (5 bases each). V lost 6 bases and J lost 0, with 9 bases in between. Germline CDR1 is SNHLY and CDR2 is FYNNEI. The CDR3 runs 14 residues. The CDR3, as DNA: TGTGCCAGCAGGTTGGGGGTCTCCTACAATGAGCAGTTCTTC. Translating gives CASRLGVSYNEQFF.